The 11 T cell receptor beta chains below all came from one sample that was sequenced in a study of blood T cell repertoires in COVID-19 (TCRdb year 2020). Library preparation was by the immunoSEQ multiplex PCR assay. This is the immuneACCESS table as TCRdb keeps it, with only in-frame sequences that have V and J called. A part of the clones is gone; compared with another copy, unresolved V genes explain less than half, and the rest is unexplained. Within this sample are just under 350,000 clones, with around 90% of them counted one time only. Together, the top ten hold less than 3.5% of the sample. The sample taken for sequencing was peripheral blood. The receptors were sampled from a woman aged 18 to 35 who had recovered from COVID-19.

The V gene is TRBV9, the J gene TRBJ2-2; D ambiguous. From germline, CDR1 is SGDLS and CDR2 YYNGEE. The length of the CDR3 is 17 residues. Between the trimmed V and J ends, which lost 0 bases and 0 bases, there was a span of 12 bases. CDR3 protein: CASSVAAAEPNTGELFF. DNA of the CDR3: TGTGCCAGCAGCGTAGCGGCGGCAGAGCCGAACACCGGGGAGCTGTTTTTT.

The V gene is TRBV11-3, the J gene TRBJ1-1; D remains ambiguous. Trimming cost V 5 bases and J 6 bases, with 16 bases left between them. The CDR3 sequence is 14 residues long. The germline CDR1 and CDR2 sequences are SGHNT and YENEEA. The CDR3: CASSKVFSAAEAFF. The CDR3 nucleotides read TGTGCCAGCAGCAAGGTTTTCTCCGCGGCTGAAGCTTTCTTT.

J is TRBJ1-5 and V is TRBV7-2; D gene ambiguous. Deletions cut 3 bases from V and 4 bases from J, with 10 bases between. This CDR3 has 14 residues. Germline lookup yields CDR1 SGHTA and CDR2 FQGNSA. DNA for the CDR3: TGTGCCAGCAGCTTGGCTAGCCGAAATCAGCCCCAGCATTTT. Translating gives CASSLASRNQPQHF.

This sequence joins TRBV19 and TRBJ2-1; a possible D gene is TRBD1 (6 bases). Germline V gives CDR1 LNHDA, CDR2 SQIVND (reference sequence). The length of the CDR3 is 13 residues. V was trimmed by 5 bases and J by 7 bases, leaving 12 bases between them. The CDR3 loop reads CASSPRGRNEQFF. DNA of the CDR3: TGTGCCAGTAGTCCCAGGGGCCGGAATGAGCAGTTCTTC. The complete variable domain, with remaining parts taken from reference TRBV19 and TRBJ2-1, reads DGGITQSPKYLFRKEGQNVTLSCEQNLNHDAMYWYRQDPGQGLRLIYYSQIVNDFQKGDIAEGYSVSREKKESFPLTVTSAQKNPTAFYLCASSPRGRNEQFFGPGTRLTVL.

The V call is TRBV30, the J call TRBJ1-2; D gene uncertain. V shed 2 bases and J shed 7 bases, with 14 bases lying between them. This CDR3 has 13 residues. Germline loops: CDR1 GTSNPN, CDR2 SVGIG (reference sequence). The CDR3 reads CAWSRGGETGYTF. CDR3 in DNA: TGTGCCTGGAGTCGCGGTGGTGAGACTGGCTACACCTTC.

This clone was counted a single time. The genes are TRBV10-3 and TRBJ1-4, with 7 nucleotides matching TRBD1. V trimming: 4 bases; J trimming: 6 bases; junction bases outside the gene matches: 5. The CDR3 covers 14 residues. Per germline, CDR1 ENHRY and CDR2 SYGVKD. CDR3 in amino acids: CAISGTGSYEKLFF. As DNA, the CDR3 is TGTGCCATCAGTGGGACAGGTAGTTATGAAAAACTGTTTTTT.

Details on this clone: A junction end diverges from the germline sequence, so it may reflect a read error. The V gene is TRBV11-3, the J gene TRBJ1-2; the match to TRBD1 covers 10 bases. Germline V lookup: CDR1 SGHNT, CDR2 YENEEA. The CDR3 length is 15 residues. CDR3 loop: CASSIDPGQGYVYTF. For the CDR3, the DNA is TGTGCCAGCAGCATCGACCCGGGACAGGGGTATGTCTACACCTTC.

This chain uses TRBV11-3 with TRBJ2-3; no reliable D call. V gave up 1 base and J gave up 6 bases, with 8 bases separating them. This CDR3 spans 13 amino acids. The V gene's germline CDR1 is SGHNT and CDR2 YENEEA. The CDR3 nucleotides are TGTGCCAGCAGCTTAGCCCGTTCGGATACGCAGTATTTT. It codes for CASSLARSDTQYF.

The chain has TRBV27 and TRBJ1-6; tentatively, D is TRBD1 (6 bases). Trimming shortened V by 6 bases and J by 7 bases, and 13 bases separated the two germline ends. CDR3 length: 14 residues. CDR1 is MNHEY, CDR2 SMNVEV, per germline (reference sequence). CDR3 nucleotides: TGTGCCAGCAGGGGGGTCAGGGGCAATTCACCCCTCCACTTT. Translation: CASRGVRGNSPLHF.

V gene TRBV4-3 combines with J gene TRBJ2-1; 11 bases are a match to TRBD2. The CDR3 totals 20 residues. V dropped 0 bases and J dropped 0; count of bases not matched to a gene: 10. Germline CDR1 LGHNA, CDR2 YSLEER. The CDR3 spells CASSQDLGLAASSSYNEQFF. The CDR3 DNA is TGCGCCAGCAGCCAAGATCTGGGACTAGCGGCCTCCAGCTCCTACAATGAGCAGTTCTTC.

The chain has TRBV6-5 and TRBJ2-5; perhaps TRBD1 as D (6 bases). Germline CDR1 and CDR2: MNHEY and SVGAGI. V was cut by 3 bases and J by 2 bases, with 10 bases left in between. The length of the CDR3 is 14 residues. CDR3 region: CASSYWGRQETQYF. CDR3 bases: TGTGCCAGCAGTTATTGGGGGCGACAAGAGACCCAGTACTTC.